These T cell receptor beta chains were read from a single sample in a study of cytomegalovirus exposure and HLA in healthy donors. The protocol was immunoSEQ multiplex PCR, while the TCRdb copy is restricted to in-frame clones and leaves out a portion. Of 100,000 to 150,000 clones in the sample, around 68% were seen once. The specimen sequenced was PBMCs. These receptors were taken from a man aged 35-49 years in good health and CMV-seropositive. CDR3s include the opening cysteine and the closing phenylalanine or tryptophan. D genes are given only for firm matches. Clone sizes are given selectively: once, few, many, or a class where the clone is expanded.

D gene: .
V gene: TRBV28
clone size: .
J gene: TRBJ2-1
CDR3 protein: CASTPPLGDGNEQFF
CDR3 DNA: TGTGCCAGCACCCCTCCCCTGGGAGATGGTAATGAGCAGTTCTTC

D gene: .
V gene: TRBV11-2
clone size: .
J gene: TRBJ1-1
CDR3 protein: CASSFDRNTEAFF
CDR3 DNA: TGTGCCAGCAGCTTCGACAGGAACACTGAAGCTTTCTTT

D gene: .
V gene: TRBV5-1
clone size: .
J gene: TRBJ2-3
CDR3 protein: CASSLLPLGSTDTQYF
CDR3 DNA: TGCGCCAGCAGCCTGCTGCCACTCGGGAGCACGGATACGCAGTATTTT

D gene: TRBD2
V gene: TRBV29-1
clone size: .
J gene: TRBJ2-1
CDR3 protein: CSVDTSGAYNEQFF
CDR3 DNA: TGCAGCGTTGACACTAGCGGAGCATACAATGAGCAGTTCTTC

D gene: TRBD2
V gene: TRBV5-1
clone size: .
J gene: TRBJ2-1
CDR3 protein: CASTTGLAGHIF
CDR3 DNA: TGCGCCAGCACCACGGGACTAGCGGGACATATCTTC

D gene: TRBD1
V gene: TRBV14
clone size: .
J gene: TRBJ1-4
CDR3 protein: CASSQPDRATNEKLFF
CDR3 DNA: TGTGCCAGCAGCCAACCGGACAGGGCAACTAATGAAAAACTGTTTTTT

D gene: TRBD1
V gene: TRBV4-1
clone size: .
J gene: TRBJ1-4
CDR3 protein: CASSQALTGLNEKLFF
CDR3 DNA: TGCGCCAGCAGCCAAGCCCTGACAGGGCTCAATGAAAAACTGTTTTTT

D gene: .
V gene: TRBV27
clone size: .
J gene: TRBJ1-1
CDR3 protein: CASSLQPPRGTEAFF
CDR3 DNA: TGTGCCAGCAGTTTACAACCCCCCAGGGGCACTGAAGCTTTCTTT

D gene: .
V gene: TRBV7-2
clone size: few
J gene: TRBJ2-2
CDR3 protein: CASSTTPGELFF
CDR3 DNA: TGTGCCAGCAGCACTACCCCCGGGGAGCTGTTTTTT

D gene: TRBD1
V gene: TRBV19
clone size: .
J gene: TRBJ2-5
CDR3 protein: CASSNPGQGTETQYF
CDR3 DNA: TGTGCCAGTAGCAACCCGGGACAGGGTACCGAGACCCAGTACTTC

D gene: .
V gene: TRBV28
clone size: .
J gene: TRBJ2-5
CDR3 protein: CASSSGLYQETQYF
CDR3 DNA: TGTGCCAGCTCCTCTGGGCTGTACCAAGAGACCCAGTACTTC

D gene: .
V gene: TRBV2
clone size: .
J gene: TRBJ2-1
CDR3 protein: CASSTRDNEQFF
CDR3 DNA: TGTGCCAGCTCTACGAGAGACAATGAGCAGTTCTTC

D gene: TRBD2
V gene: TRBV7-2
clone size: .
J gene: TRBJ2-5
CDR3 protein: CASSAHPGLAGEGETQYF
CDR3 DNA: TGTGCCAGCAGCGCTCACCCGGGACTAGCGGGAGAAGGGGAGACCCAGTACTTC

D gene: .
V gene: TRBV25-1
clone size: .
J gene: TRBJ2-1
CDR3 protein: CASSVPGSYNEQFF
CDR3 DNA: TGTGCCAGCAGTGTCCCAGGGTCCTACAATGAGCAGTTCTTC

D gene: .
V gene: TRBV9
clone size: .
J gene: TRBJ2-3
CDR3 protein: CASSARPEGGRTDTQYF
CDR3 DNA: TGTGCCAGCAGCGCGAGGCCGGAGGGGGGGCGCACAGATACGCAGTATTTT

D gene: TRBD2
V gene: TRBV5-4
clone size: .
J gene: TRBJ2-7
CDR3 protein: CASSWSVAGSYEQYF
CDR3 DNA: TGTGCCAGCAGCTGGAGTGTAGCGGGGAGCTACGAGCAGTACTTC

D gene: TRBD1
V gene: TRBV5-1
clone size: .
J gene: TRBJ1-3
CDR3 protein: CASSLGPPDRGLGNTIYF
CDR3 DNA: TGCGCCAGCAGCTTGGGCCCCCCTGACAGGGGGCTCGGAAACACCATATATTTT

D gene: .
V gene: TRBV6-6
clone size: .
J gene: TRBJ2-7
CDR3 protein: CASSTRTWPPLDEQYF
CDR3 DNA: TGTGCCAGCAGTACCCGTACATGGCCGCCCCTGGACGAGCAGTACTTC

D gene: .
V gene: TRBV7-2
clone size: once
J gene: TRBJ1-6
CDR3 protein: CASSLGGMNSPLHF
CDR3 DNA: TGTGCCAGCAGCTTAGGAGGGATGAATTCACCCCTCCACTTT

D gene: .
V gene: TRBV7-9
clone size: .
J gene: TRBJ1-2
CDR3 protein: CASSPGPGGYTF
CDR3 DNA: TGTGCCAGCAGCCCCGGTCCGGGGGGCTACACCTTC

D gene: TRBD2
V gene: TRBV9
clone size: .
J gene: TRBJ2-1
CDR3 protein: CASSRELLAIDNEQFF
CDR3 DNA: TGTGCCAGCAGCAGGGAACTACTAGCGATTGACAATGAGCAGTTCTTC

D gene: TRBD2
V gene: TRBV27
clone size: .
J gene: TRBJ2-7
CDR3 protein: CASSSSSGEGLYEQYF
CDR3 DNA: TGTGCCAGCAGTTCGTCATCGGGGGAGGGCCTGTACGAGCAGTACTTC

D gene: TRBD1
V gene: TRBV29-1
clone size: .
J gene: TRBJ2-5
CDR3 protein: CSGAGTGGERETQYF
CDR3 DNA: TGCAGCGGTGCCGGGACAGGGGGAGAAAGAGAGACCCAGTACTTC

D gene: TRBD2
V gene: TRBV6-5
clone size: .
J gene: TRBJ2-1
CDR3 protein: CASSLGTSGVNEQFF
CDR3 DNA: TGTGCCAGCAGTTTAGGGACTAGCGGCGTTAATGAGCAGTTCTTC

D gene: .
V gene: TRBV12-5
clone size: .
J gene: TRBJ1-1
CDR3 protein: CASGLGQLNTEAFF
CDR3 DNA: TGTGCTAGTGGCCTAGGACAGTTGAACACTGAAGCTTTCTTT

D gene: TRBD1
V gene: TRBV25-1
clone size: .
J gene: TRBJ1-2
CDR3 protein: CASSPLSGTGAEYGYTF
CDR3 DNA: TGTGCCAGCAGTCCACTCTCCGGGACAGGGGCAGAGTATGGCTACACCTTC

D gene: TRBD1
V gene: TRBV4-1
clone size: .
J gene: TRBJ1-5
CDR3 protein: CASSHNDRGHNQPQHF
CDR3 DNA: TGCGCCAGCAGCCACAATGACAGGGGGCACAATCAGCCCCAGCATTTT

D gene: .
V gene: TRBV27
clone size: .
J gene: TRBJ1-6
CDR3 protein: CASSSSRGANSPLHF
CDR3 DNA: TGTGCCAGCAGTTCCTCCCGCGGGGCAAATTCACCCCTCCACTTT

D gene: .
V gene: TRBV30
clone size: .
J gene: TRBJ1-1
CDR3 protein: CAWKQEGTEAFF
CDR3 DNA: TGTGCCTGGAAACAGGAGGGCACTGAAGCTTTCTTT

D gene: .
V gene: TRBV6-6
clone size: .
J gene: TRBJ2-7
CDR3 protein: CASSYPVDEQYF
CDR3 DNA: TGTGCCAGCAGTTACCCGGTGGACGAGCAGTACTTC

D gene: TRBD1
V gene: TRBV13
clone size: .
J gene: TRBJ2-1
CDR3 protein: CASSRQGNEQFF
CDR3 DNA: TGTGCCAGCAGCCGACAGGGAAATGAGCAGTTCTTC

D gene: TRBD1
V gene: TRBV27
clone size: .
J gene: TRBJ2-7
CDR3 protein: CASSLSTGPAYEQYF
CDR3 DNA: TGTGCCAGCAGTTTATCGACAGGGCCAGCCTACGAGCAGTACTTC

D gene: .
V gene: TRBV10-1
clone size: .
J gene: TRBJ2-5
CDR3 protein: CASSETGQFGETQYF
CDR3 DNA: TGCGCCAGCAGTGAGACTGGACAGTTTGGGGAGACCCAGTACTTC

D gene: .
V gene: TRBV18
clone size: .
J gene: TRBJ2-2
CDR3 protein: CASSPSGNTGELFF
CDR3 DNA: TGTGCCAGCTCACCGTCAGGGAATACCGGGGAGCTGTTTTTT

D gene: TRBD1
V gene: TRBV6-5
clone size: .
J gene: TRBJ1-1
CDR3 protein: CASSYGRGLLNTEAFF
CDR3 DNA: TGTGCCAGCAGTTACGGCAGGGGGCTTTTGAACACTGAAGCTTTCTTT

D gene: .
V gene: TRBV6-1
clone size: once
J gene: TRBJ1-6
CDR3 protein: CASSELVQGNSPLHF
CDR3 DNA: TGTGCCAGCAGTGAACTTGTACAGGGAAATTCACCCCTCCACTTT

D gene: .
V gene: TRBV19
clone size: .
J gene: TRBJ1-5
CDR3 protein: CASSPSLQGNQPQHF
CDR3 DNA: TGTGCCAGTAGTCCCTCGTTGCAGGGCAATCAGCCCCAGCATTTT

D gene: .
V gene: TRBV2
clone size: .
J gene: TRBJ1-2
CDR3 protein: CASSEGRLDGYTF
CDR3 DNA: TGTGCCAGCAGTGAGGGCAGGTTGGATGGCTACACCTTC

D gene: TRBD2
V gene: TRBV10-3
clone size: .
J gene: TRBJ2-1
CDR3 protein: CAISESGLAADEQFF
CDR3 DNA: TGTGCCATCAGTGAGTCTGGACTAGCGGCGGATGAGCAGTTCTTC

D gene: .
V gene: TRBV6-6
clone size: .
J gene: TRBJ2-1
CDR3 protein: CASRPGSLSSYNEQFF
CDR3 DNA: TGTGCCAGCCGCCCAGGGTCCCTGAGCTCCTACAATGAGCAGTTCTTC

D gene: .
V gene: TRBV9
clone size: .
J gene: TRBJ1-2
CDR3 protein: CASSFAGESIIRGYTF
CDR3 DNA: TGTGCCAGCAGCTTCGCGGGGGAGTCTATTATTAGGGGCTACACCTTC

D gene: .
V gene: TRBV12-5
clone size: .
J gene: TRBJ2-5
CDR3 protein: CASGLSRETQYF
CDR3 DNA: TGTGCTAGTGGTTTGTCCCGAGAGACCCAGTACTTC

D gene: .
V gene: TRBV4-2
clone size: .
J gene: TRBJ2-3
CDR3 protein: CASSPREAETDTQYF
CDR3 DNA: TGTGCCAGCAGCCCCAGAGAGGCGGAGACAGATACGCAGTATTTT

D gene: TRBD1
V gene: TRBV6-1
clone size: .
J gene: TRBJ1-5
CDR3 protein: CASTVTGGNNQPQHF
CDR3 DNA: TGTGCCAGCACTGTGACAGGGGGGAACAATCAGCCCCAGCATTTT

D gene: .
V gene: TRBV28
clone size: .
J gene: TRBJ1-1
CDR3 protein: CASSPKTGRNTEAFF
CDR3 DNA: TGTGCCAGCAGTCCAAAGACAGGCCGAAACACTGAAGCTTTCTTT

D gene: TRBD2
V gene: TRBV11-2
clone size: once
J gene: TRBJ2-3
CDR3 protein: CASSLLAGGRGDTQYF
CDR3 DNA: TGTGCCAGCAGCTTATTGGCGGGGGGCCGAGGAGATACGCAGTATTTT

D gene: TRBD1
V gene: TRBV30
clone size: .
J gene: TRBJ2-7
CDR3 protein: CAWSWDSAYEQYF
CDR3 DNA: TGTGCCTGGAGCTGGGACAGCGCCTACGAGCAGTACTTC

D gene: TRBD2
V gene: TRBV28
clone size: .
J gene: TRBJ2-7
CDR3 protein: CASSFLAGGSYEQYF
CDR3 DNA: TGTGCCAGCAGTTTTCTAGCGGGGGGTTCCTACGAGCAGTACTTC

D gene: .
V gene: TRBV29-1
clone size: .
J gene: TRBJ1-1
CDR3 protein: CSVAKGRATRNTEAFF
CDR3 DNA: TGCAGCGTTGCGAAAGGCAGGGCGACCAGGAACACTGAAGCTTTCTTT

D gene: TRBD2
V gene: TRBV29-1
clone size: .
J gene: TRBJ2-5
CDR3 protein: CSVEGLAGHQETQYF
CDR3 DNA: TGCAGCGTCGAGGGACTAGCGGGACACCAAGAGACCCAGTACTTC

D gene: TRBD2
V gene: TRBV7-3
clone size: once
J gene: TRBJ2-1
CDR3 protein: CASSLLAAYYNEQFF
CDR3 DNA: TGTGCCAGCAGCCTACTAGCGGCCTACTACAATGAGCAGTTCTTC

D gene: .
V gene: TRBV9
clone size: once
J gene: TRBJ2-7
CDR3 protein: CASSLGGAGEQYF
CDR3 DNA: TGTGCCAGCAGCCTGGGGGGGGCAGGGGAGCAGTACTTC

D gene: TRBD1
V gene: TRBV15
clone size: .
J gene: TRBJ1-1
CDR3 protein: CATSTQGAPNLEAFF
CDR3 DNA: TGTGCCACCAGCACCCAGGGGGCCCCCAACCTTGAAGCTTTCTTT